A selection of T cell receptor beta chains follows, all from one sample in a study of T cell changes during pregnancy in multiple sclerosis. The repertoire was sequenced with immunoSEQ multiplex PCR; TCRdb's copy has only in-frame clones and lacks some. This table holds roughly 45,000 clones, 88% found once. Sample: CD4+ T cells from peripheral blood mononuclear cells, taken in the second trimester of pregnancy. The receptor set was obtained from a female donor with multiple sclerosis, enrolled in a pregnancy study. Each CDR3 is given with its conserved first and last residue. Each record gives: J gene, D gene, clone size, V gene, CDR3 length, CDR3 protein, CDR3 DNA. A D gene is named only where the DNA matches it firmly. Part of the rows lack a size; the others show once, few, many or a class for expanded clones.

TRBJ2-3 - - TRBV19 13 CASSIVLSDTQYF TGTGCCAGTAGTATAGTTCTAAGCGATACGCAGTATTTT
TRBJ1-3 - - TRBV19 15 CASSIAGLSGNTIYF TGTGCCAGTAGTATCGCAGGGCTCTCTGGAAACACCATATATTTT
TRBJ2-7 TRBD2 few TRBV5-4 15 CASSFPSGRTGEQYF TGTGCCAGCAGCTTCCCTAGCGGGAGGACGGGAGAGCAGTACTTC
TRBJ1-3 - - TRBV4-2 15 CASSQTQSSGNTIYF TGTGCCAGCAGCCAGACACAGTCCTCTGGAAACACCATATATTTT
TRBJ1-1 TRBD1 - TRBV7-9 16 CASSLRTGLMNTEAFF TGTGCCAGCAGCTTAAGGACAGGTCTTATGAACACTGAAGCTTTCTTT
TRBJ1-2 - - TRBV6-1 15 CASSEATGPNYGYTF TGTGCCAGCAGTGAAGCTACAGGCCCGAACTATGGCTACACCTTC
TRBJ2-3 - - TRBV18 13 CASSPLSTDTQYF TGTGCCAGCTCACCATTAAGCACAGATACGCAGTATTTT
TRBJ2-7 - - TRBV9 12 CASSPDIYEQYF TGTGCCAGCAGTCCGGACATCTACGAGCAGTACTTC
TRBJ2-5 - - TRBV9 13 CASSPTEKETQYF TGTGCCAGCAGCCCGACAGAGAAAGAGACCCAGTACTTC
TRBJ2-3 - - TRBV5-3 15 CARSLGQGLTDTQYF TGTGCCAGAAGCTTGGGGCAGGGATTGACAGATACGCAGTATTTT
TRBJ2-5 TRBD2 once TRBV30 16 CAWSSGTSGRTETQYF TGTGCCTGGAGTTCCGGGACTAGCGGGAGAACTGAGACCCAGTACTTC
TRBJ1-2 - - TRBV6-5 14 CASSPSMVDYGYTF TGTGCCAGCAGTCCCAGTATGGTGGACTATGGCTACACCTTC
TRBJ2-3 TRBD2 - TRBV10-3 18 CAISESRGLAGVPDTQYF TGTGCCATCAGTGAGTCCAGGGGGCTAGCGGGAGTTCCAGATACGCAGTATTTT
TRBJ2-7 TRBD1 few TRBV2 12 CASSGQGGVQYF TGTGCCAGCAGTGGACAGGGGGGTGTACAGTACTTC
TRBJ2-3 - - TRBV5-6 14 CASSLGQYTDTQYF TGTGCCAGCAGCTTGGGACAGTACACAGATACGCAGTATTTT
TRBJ2-1 TRBD1 - TRBV27 13 CASSLYRGRLQFF TGTGCCAGCAGTTTATACAGGGGGCGCTTACAGTTCTTC
TRBJ2-3 - - TRBV11-2 17 CASSLSNLAGQADTQYF TGTGCCAGCAGCCTCTCGAACCTAGCGGGACAGGCAGATACGCAGTATTTT
TRBJ2-7 TRBD2 - TRBV5-1 16 CASSKGLAAFSYEQYF TGCGCCAGCAGTAAGGGACTAGCGGCCTTTTCCTACGAGCAGTACTTC
TRBJ2-5 TRBD1 once TRBV5-1 15 CASRPQGALGRTQYF TGCGCCAGCAGACCTCAGGGGGCGCTTGGTCGGACCCAGTACTTC
TRBJ1-1 TRBD1 - TRBV2 14 CASRPTGVGTEAFF TGTGCCAGCAGACCGACAGGGGTTGGCACTGAAGCTTTCTTT
TRBJ2-1 - - TRBV28 14 CASSLYARSNEQFF TGTGCCAGCAGTTTATACGCCCGGTCCAATGAGCAGTTCTTC
TRBJ1-3 - - TRBV19 15 CASSTTGISGNTIYF TGTGCCAGTAGTACGACAGGAATTTCTGGAAACACCATATATTTT
TRBJ1-4 TRBD1 - TRBV4-1 14 CASSQALTGDRLFF TGCGCCAGCAGCCAAGCTCTTACAGGGGATCGACTGTTTTTT
TRBJ1-2 - - TRBV9 15 CASSVVEVNNYGYTF TGTGCCAGCAGCGTAGTAGAGGTAAACAACTATGGCTACACCTTC
TRBJ1-1 - - TRBV7-3 16 CASSPTPLRRDTEAFF TGTGCCAGCAGCCCAACTCCGCTTAGGCGGGACACTGAAGCTTTCTTT
TRBJ1-5 - - TRBV6-5 14 CASRGHYSNQPQHF TGTGCCAGCAGGGGACATTATAGCAATCAGCCCCAGCATTTT
TRBJ2-2 TRBD1 - TRBV29-1 16 CSVLFIQGVPPGELFF TGCAGCGTCTTATTTATACAGGGGGTACCGCCCGGGGAGCTGTTTTTT
TRBJ2-5 - - TRBV29-1 15 CSVEFFTGLQETQYF TGCAGCGTTGAATTTTTTACAGGATTACAAGAGACCCAGTACTTC
TRBJ2-7 TRBD1 - TRBV19 18 CASSRTGGNQGDSYEQYF TGTGCCAGTAGCCGGACAGGGGGAAACCAGGGGGACTCCTACGAGCAGTACTTC
TRBJ2-7 TRBD1 - TRBV28 14 CASSLVQGAGEQYF TGTGCCAGCAGTTTGGTACAGGGGGCGGGGGAGCAGTACTTC
TRBJ1-2 TRBD1 - TRBV5-1 13 CASSSTGERGYTF TGCGCCAGCAGCTCCACAGGGGAGCGTGGCTACACCTTC
TRBJ2-2 - - TRBV5-6 13 CASRRVFGGELFF TGTGCCAGCCGCAGGGTATTTGGCGGGGAGCTGTTTTTT
TRBJ2-1 TRBD2 - TRBV7-7 15 CASSLALAGYNEQFF TGTGCTAGCAGCTTAGCCCTAGCGGGGTACAATGAGCAGTTCTTC
TRBJ2-7 - - TRBV28 18 CASSLLRPGGGKGYEQYF TGTGCCAGCAGTTTACTCCGTCCCGGAGGGGGCAAGGGCTACGAGCAGTACTTC
TRBJ2-1 TRBD2 - TRBV10-2 11 CASSGGGEQFF TGCGCCAGCAGTGGCGGGGGGGAGCAGTTCTTC
TRBJ2-1 TRBD1 - TRBV14 15 CASSQTGTGKSEQFF TGTGCCAGCAGCCAAACCGGGACAGGGAAATCTGAGCAGTTCTTC
TRBJ2-3 TRBD2 - TRBV5-1 14 CATRTSGSTDTQYF TGCGCCACGAGGACTAGCGGGAGTACAGATACGCAGTATTTT
TRBJ1-5 - few TRBV6-1 13 CASRYTGIQPQHF TGTGCCAGCAGATACACAGGGATCCAGCCCCAGCATTTT
TRBJ2-1 TRBD2 - TRBV5-1 14 CASSKTSGYNEQFF TGCGCCAGCAGCAAGACTAGCGGCTACAATGAGCAGTTCTTC
TRBJ1-4 - - TRBV6-6 15 CASRLGAGPNEKLFF TGTGCCAGCAGATTGGGGGCTGGTCCTAATGAAAAACTGTTTTTT
TRBJ2-2 - - TRBV6-1 12 CASSPDTGELFF TGTGCCAGCAGTCCGGACACCGGGGAGCTGTTTTTT
TRBJ2-5 TRBD1 - TRBV19 16 CASSMGTGGAGETQYF TGTGCCAGTAGTATGGGGACAGGGGGCGCGGGGGAGACCCAGTACTTC
TRBJ2-1 TRBD2 - TRBV5-1 19 CASSVGALAGGRSYNEQFF TGCGCCAGCAGCGTTGGGGCCCTAGCGGGAGGACGCTCCTACAATGAGCAGTTCTTC